A selection of T cell receptor beta chains follows, all from one sample in a study of cytotoxic CD8 clonotypes in ibrutinib-treated CLL. Some clones are missing from TCRdb's copy, which holds only in-frame ones; the method was immunoSEQ multiplex PCR. The table lists some 80,000 clones, 70% to 80% of them singletons. The sample here was PBMCs, taken after 12 months of ibrutinib treatment. All receptors come from a human donor with chronic lymphocytic leukemia. CDR3s include the opening cysteine and the closing phenylalanine or tryptophan. The D gene is left open where the match is weak. Expanded clones are given a class, and other clones once, few, many or no size at all.

d_gene | j_gene | v_gene | len | abundance | CDR3nt | CDR3aa
. | TRBJ2-2 | TRBV6-5 | 11 | . | TGTGCCAGCACCCGCTCCGGGGAGCTGTTTTTT | CASTRSGELFF
. | TRBJ1-2 | TRBV15 | 22 | . | TGTGCCACCAGCAGAGATCTTGCCACCCGAGGCGGGGGCGCCGGGTACGGCTATGGCTACACCTTC | CATSRDLATRGGGAGYGYGYTF
TRBD1 | TRBJ2-1 | TRBV5-4 | 13 | . | TGTGCCAGCAGCCCACAGGGGGGAGACGAGCAGTTCTTC | CASSPQGGDEQFF
. | TRBJ2-3 | TRBV6-1 | 13 | once | TGTGCCAGCAGTGGGCAAGTGACAGATACGCAGTATTTT | CASSGQVTDTQYF
. | TRBJ2-3 | TRBV21-1 | 17 | . | TGTGCCAGCAGCAAAGACCACAGAGAATGGAATACAGATACGCAGTATTTT | CASSKDHREWNTDTQYF
TRBD2 | TRBJ2-5 | TRBV5-1 | 17 | . | TGCGCCAGCAGCTTGGTGCTAGCGGGACCCCAGGGGGAGACCCAGTACTTC | CASSLVLAGPQGETQYF
TRBD2 | TRBJ2-7 | TRBV5-1 | 14 | . | TGCGCCAGCAGCGCGGGACTAGCGAGCGGCGAGCAGTACTTC | CASSAGLASGEQYF
TRBD2 | TRBJ2-7 | TRBV13 | 16 | . | TGTGCCAGCAGCCAGAGGGTAGCGGGCCACTCCTACGAGCAGTACTTC | CASSQRVAGHSYEQYF
. | TRBJ1-1 | TRBV5-8 | 8 | . | TGTGCCAGCAGTATTGCTTTCTTT | CASSIAFF
. | TRBJ2-7 | TRBV7-2 | 17 | . | TGTGCCAGCAGCTCTAGGCAGGGGCCAGGGGGGACCTACGAGCAGTACTTC | CASSSRQGPGGTYEQYF
TRBD1 | TRBJ2-2 | TRBV6-5 | 15 | . | TGTGCCAGCAGTCGGGACAGGGACTACAGTAGGGAGCTGTTTTTT | CASSRDRDYSRELFF
. | TRBJ1-4 | TRBV4-2 | 16 | . | TGTGCCAGCACTTCAGGAGGGCGGATAACTAATGAAAAACTGTTTTTT | CASTSGGRITNEKLFF
TRBD2 | TRBJ2-1 | TRBV7-3 | 15 | few | TGTGCCAGCAGCTGGGGACTAGCGGGAGTCGATGAGCAGTTCTTC | CASSWGLAGVDEQFF
. | TRBJ2-7 | TRBV11-1 | 13 | . | TGTGCCAGCACCTACCAGGGTATCGGCGAGCAGTACTTC | CASTYQGIGEQYF
TRBD1 | TRBJ1-2 | TRBV6-5 | 15 | . | TGTGCCAGCAGTTACGGGACAGACACCGACTATGGCTACACCTTC | CASSYGTDTDYGYTF
TRBD1 | TRBJ2-5 | TRBV2 | 17 | . | TGTGCCAGCAGGGGCCCCCCGGGACAGGGCACCAGAGAGACCCAGTACTTC | CASRGPPGQGTRETQYF
TRBD1 | TRBJ1-2 | TRBV5-4 | 15 | few | TGTGCCAGCAGGCAGGGACAGGGGTTAGACTATGGCTACACCTTC | CASRQGQGLDYGYTF
. | TRBJ1-1 | TRBV6-5 | 15 | . | TGTGCCAGCAGTTACTCCGGGGAGGGCGGCACTGAAGCTTTCTTT | CASSYSGEGGTEAFF
TRBD1 | TRBJ1-2 | TRBV28 | 14 | . | TGTGCCAGCAGCCCCGGGACAGGGGTGCGAGGCTACACCTTC | CASSPGTGVRGYTF
TRBD1 | TRBJ1-2 | TRBV7-9 | 16 | . | TGTGCCAGCAGCCCCGTCCCGGGACAGAGGGGACCTGGCTACACCTTC | CASSPVPGQRGPGYTF
. | TRBJ2-1 | TRBV9 | 12 | . | TGTGCCAGCAGCGTAGCCCAAGGCGAGCAGTTCTTC | CASSVAQGEQFF
. | TRBJ2-2 | TRBV11-3 | 14 | . | TGTGCCAGCAGCCACGGACAAAGAGCCGGGGAGCTGTTTTTT | CASSHGQRAGELFF
TRBD1 | TRBJ1-4 | TRBV5-1 | 15 | . | TGCGCCAGCAGCTTGCGGGGACAGGGGTGGGAAAAACTGTTTTTT | CASSLRGQGWEKLFF
. | TRBJ2-7 | TRBV5-6 | 13 | . | TGTGCCAGCAGCTTGTCCCGGATTGGGGAGCAGTACTTC | CASSLSRIGEQYF
. | TRBJ1-2 | TRBV14 | 13 | . | TGTGCCAGCAGCCAAGATCCGACCTATGGCTACACCTTC | CASSQDPTYGYTF
. | TRBJ2-5 | TRBV6-5 | 14 | . | TGTGCCAGCAGTTACTCGGTTCTGCAAGAGACCCAGTACTTC | CASSYSVLQETQYF
TRBD2 | TRBJ2-2 | TRBV4-2 | 20 | few | TGTGCCAGCAGCCCCGCGGCGCCACTAGCGGGGGGTTCATTGGGCGGGGAGCTGTTTTTT | CASSPAAPLAGGSLGGELFF
. | TRBJ1-3 | TRBV7-2 | 14 | . | TGTGCCAGCAGCTTAGTGGCCTGGGGAAACACCATATATTTT | CASSLVAWGNTIYF
. | TRBJ2-5 | TRBV6-5 | 15 | . | TGTGCCAGCAGACCCCCAGGGGCCCGGGGAGAGACCCAGTACTTC | CASRPPGARGETQYF
. | TRBJ1-4 | TRBV28 | 14 | . | TGTGCCACCGATCCTAGGGGGGATTGGGAAAAACTGTTTTTT | CATDPRGDWEKLFF
TRBD2 | TRBJ2-1 | TRBV7-3 | 15 | . | TGTGCCAGCAGCTCCATAGCGGGGGGGTACAATGAGCAGTTCTTC | CASSSIAGGYNEQFF
TRBD1 | TRBJ1-4 | TRBV28 | 15 | . | TGTGCCAGCAGTCGGGGGGACAGGGCGGGCGAAAAACTGTTTTTT | CASSRGDRAGEKLFF
. | TRBJ2-7 | TRBV11-1 | 14 | few | TGTGCCAGCTCTCCAACAGGGTGGGGCTACGAGCAGTACTTC | CASSPTGWGYEQYF
. | TRBJ2-3 | TRBV10-3 | 20 | . | TGTGCCATCAGTGAGTCTTTTGGGGTGCGGCTGCGGACCGGCACAGATACGCAGTATTTT | CAISESFGVRLRTGTDTQYF
. | TRBJ1-6 | TRBV6-1 | 17 | . | TGTGCCAGCAGTGAAGCATGGGGAAGCTCCTATAATTCACCCCTCCACTTT | CASSEAWGSSYNSPLHF
. | TRBJ2-4 | TRBV10-3 | 17 | . | TGTGCCATCAGCCCAAGGGGGGGAGGGGAAGCCAAAAACATTCAGTACTTC | CAISPRGGGEAKNIQYF
. | TRBJ2-4 | TRBV9 | 15 | . | TGTGCCAGCAGCGCGAACCCCACGGGGATGGACATTCAGTACTTC | CASSANPTGMDIQYF
TRBD2 | TRBJ2-7 | TRBV2 | 14 | . | TGTGCCAGCAGACCCGGACTAGCCTCCTACGAGCAGTACTTC | CASRPGLASYEQYF
TRBD1 | TRBJ2-7 | TRBV6-5 | 14 | . | TGTGCCAGCAGTTACTGGGACAGGGGTTACGAGCAGTACTTC | CASSYWDRGYEQYF
. | TRBJ1-1 | TRBV4-2 | 18 | once | TGTGCCAGCAGCCCAGTGGGCGGCGGGGGGCCCATGAACACTGAAGCTTTCTTT | CASSPVGGGGPMNTEAFF
TRBD1 | TRBJ2-2 | TRBV7-8 | 16 | . | TGTGCCAGCAGCCCGACAGGGGGTTGGGACACCGGGGAGCTGTTTTTT | CASSPTGGWDTGELFF
. | TRBJ1-1 | TRBV28 | 12 | . | TGTGCCAGCAGTTTGCTGGGCACTGAAGCTTTCTTT | CASSLLGTEAFF
TRBD1 | TRBJ1-3 | TRBV7-2 | 16 | . | TGTGCCAGCAGCCATGGTGGGACAGGGACTGGAAACACCATATATTTT | CASSHGGTGTGNTIYF
. | TRBJ2-1 | TRBV4-2 | 16 | . | TGTGCCAGCAGCCAAGATCCCCTGACCCCATACAATGAGCAGTTCTTC | CASSQDPLTPYNEQFF
. | TRBJ2-3 | TRBV14 | 14 | . | TGTGCCAGCAAGGGGTTGTGGGACACAGATACGCAGTATTTT | CASKGLWDTDTQYF